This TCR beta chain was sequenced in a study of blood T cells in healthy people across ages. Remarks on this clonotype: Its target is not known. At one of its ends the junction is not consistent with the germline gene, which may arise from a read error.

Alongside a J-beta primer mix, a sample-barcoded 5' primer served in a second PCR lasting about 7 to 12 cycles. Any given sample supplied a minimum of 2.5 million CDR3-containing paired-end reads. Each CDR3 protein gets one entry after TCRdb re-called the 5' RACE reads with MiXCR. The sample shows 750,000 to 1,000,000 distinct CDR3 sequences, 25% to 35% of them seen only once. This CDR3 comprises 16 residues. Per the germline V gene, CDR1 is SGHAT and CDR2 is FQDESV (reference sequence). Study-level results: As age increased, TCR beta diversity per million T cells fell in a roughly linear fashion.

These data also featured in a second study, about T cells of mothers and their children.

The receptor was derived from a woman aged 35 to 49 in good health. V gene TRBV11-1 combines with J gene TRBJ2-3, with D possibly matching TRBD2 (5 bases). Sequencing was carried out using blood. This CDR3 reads CAGSLAQPKVGDTQYF. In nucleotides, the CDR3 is TGTGCCGGCAGCTTAGCGCAGCCCAAGGTCGGGGATACGCAGTATTTT.